The present entry profiles one T cell receptor (beta chain) with its context. What it binds is unknown. The data were obtained in a study of a mutant IDH1 vaccine in newly diagnosed glioma. Study-level background: The vaccination schedule gave patients eight doses in weeks 1, 3, 5, 7, 11, 15, 19 and 23. The first vaccination came 4-6 weeks after radiotherapy alone, or with temozolomide cycles.

The method was immunoSEQ multiplex PCR; TCRdb's version includes in-frame clones alone and lacks a portion of them. Here the sample spans roughly 30,000 clones, more than 80% being singletons. Trimming took off 6 bases at V and 7 bases at J, with 10 bases between the two ends. This CDR3 is built from 12 residues. Germline V lookup: CDR1 MNHEY, CDR2 SVGAGI. General study findings and limits: Most patients, 93.3%, showed vaccine-induced immune responses.

Time point specified: week 5, during vaccination. Each dose delivered 300 ug of mutant IDH1 20-mer peptide subcutaneously with imiquimod. New IDH1-mutant, ATRX-lost WHO grade 3 or 4 astrocytomas occurred in donors. The chain has TRBV6-5 and TRBJ2-1, with a tentative D call TRBD2 (6 bases). The starting material was PBMCs, obtained from a glioma patient whose treatment included an IDH1 peptide vaccine. The sequence came from a man aged 18-30 years with glioma. CDR3 DNA: TGTGCCAGCAGGGGACTGGGGAATGAGCAGTTCTTC. This codes for CASRGLGNEQFF.